This TCR beta chain came from a study of response to subunit inactivated influenza vaccine. This clonotype was found a few times. TCRdb reprocessed the RT-PCR reads with MiXCR, giving one entry per CDR3 protein. The table has just under 550,000 distinct CDR3 sequences, under 30% seen once. The sample was also reused in another study, on T cells expressing NK-cell markers. From that second work: TCR beta cDNA was made by 5'RACE template switching with UMIs.

Sequenced material: CD4+ T cells sorted from PBMCs, taken less than 13 days after vaccination. The clonotype was recovered from a man aged 50-59 years who received an inactivated influenza vaccine.

This CDR3 is CASSLTIGPSSYNEQFF. The CDR3 nucleotides are TGTGCCAGCAGCTTAACGATCGGACCTAGCTCCTACAATGAGCAGTTCTTC. V is TRBV7-3 and J is TRBJ2-1; no reliable D call. The germline V gene has CDR1 SGHTA and CDR2 FQGTGA. V shed 0 bases and J shed 0 bases, with 12 bases lying between them. The CDR3 totals 17 residues.